This T cell receptor beta chain was documented in a study of T cell changes during pregnancy in multiple sclerosis. The protocol was immunoSEQ multiplex PCR, while the TCRdb copy is restricted to in-frame clones and leaves out a portion. The data contain around 40,000 clones, more than 90% of them singletons. In germline, CDR1 is MNHNY, CDR2 SVGAGI (reference sequence). The CDR3 is made up of 15 amino acids. Trimming pared 10 bases from V and 1 base from J, leaving 19 bases between. The V gene is TRBV6-6, the J gene TRBJ1-2; D possibly corresponds to TRBD1 (5 bases). The source is a female donor with multiple sclerosis, enrolled in a pregnancy study. The material was CD4+ T cells from peripheral blood mononuclear cells, obtained in the second trimester of pregnancy. CDR3 region: CATRSGGEYNYGYTF. For the CDR3, the DNA is TGTGCCACCAGGTCGGGAGGGGAATATAACTATGGCTACACCTTC.